The source of this T cell receptor beta chain is a study of graft-versus-host responses after intestinal transplantation. Study context: Recipients had transplants, and these were multivisceral, liver-intestinal, or isolated intestinal. Once they had received anti-thymocyte globulin induction, all recipients took tacrolimus and steroids for around three years. Study observations and caveats: In recipient marrow, GvH clones were found, and some appeared first in ileum or blood.

As regards this clone: The antigen remains unidentified.

CDR3 length: 19 residues. Germline loops: CDR1 SGDLS, CDR2 YYNGEE. The V end was cut by 4 bases, the J end by 1 base, with 24 bases between. The method was immunoSEQ multiplex PCR; TCRdb's version includes in-frame clones alone and lacks a portion of them. The sample has about 71,000 clones; approximately 96% are singletons. The chain is built from TRBV9 and TRBJ2-1; D not certain. This TCR was recovered from a human donor who received an intestinal transplant. This material consisted of unstimulated CD8+ T cells sorted from spleen or lymph node cells, taken before intestinal transplant. The CDR3 sequence: CASSFPDEPPTGSYNEQFF. The CDR3 nucleotides are TGTGCCAGCAGCTTCCCGGATGAGCCCCCGACTGGATCCTACAATGAGCAGTTCTTC. Full variable domain (remainder filled in from reference TRBV9 and TRBJ2-1): DSGVTQTPKHLITATGQRVTLRCSPRSGDLSVYWYQQSLDQGLQFLIQYYNGEERAKGNILERFSAQQFPDLHSELNLSSLELGDSALYFCASSFPDEPPTGSYNEQFFGPGTRLTVL.